The T cell receptor (beta chain) described here comes from a study of CD8+ T cells in alopecia areata. Study context: At a dose of 5 to 10 mg twice daily, oral tofacitinib was given to treated patients. Affected scalp percentage gauged treated patients' severity. Overall study results and limits: Having just one nonresponder leaves the connection between baseline CD8+ expansion and response unresolved.

This CDR3 spans 15 amino acids. V was cut by 0 bases and J by 2 bases, with 9 bases left in between. Germline V gene sequence: CDR1 LGHNA, CDR2 YSLEER. RNA was extracted and reverse transcribed into cDNA as the sequencing template. Libraries were prepared by immunoSEQ multiplex PCR; TCRdb keeps only in-frame clonotypes and omits some of them. The profile covers over 150,000 clones, with about 62% appearing a single time and roughly 5.8% taken by the ten largest. Treatment denoted: oral pan-JAK inhibitor, 5-10 mg twice daily. Cell sorting was applied to PBMCs, and CD4+ and CD8+ T cells were collected. This clone was counted between two and nine times. Its antigen is not identified.

The sequence was collected from a human donor with alopecia areata. This chain links TRBV4-3 with TRBJ2-3; D gene unclear. Material: CD4+ T cells sorted from blood, obtained at week 24, from a patient treated with tofacitinib. In DNA form, the CDR3 reads TGCGCCAGCAGCCAAGAGTGGCTACACACAGATACGCAGTATTTT. The encoded protein is CASSQEWLHTDTQYF.